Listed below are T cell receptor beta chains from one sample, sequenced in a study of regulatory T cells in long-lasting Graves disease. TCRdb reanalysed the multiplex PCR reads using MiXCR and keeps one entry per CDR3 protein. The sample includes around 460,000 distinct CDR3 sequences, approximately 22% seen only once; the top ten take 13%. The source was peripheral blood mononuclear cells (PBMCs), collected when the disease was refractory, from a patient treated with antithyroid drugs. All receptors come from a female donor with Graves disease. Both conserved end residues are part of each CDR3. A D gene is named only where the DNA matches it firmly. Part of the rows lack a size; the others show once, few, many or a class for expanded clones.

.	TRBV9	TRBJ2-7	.	CASGVGQDYEQYF	TGTGCCAGCGGCGTAGGCCAGGATTACGAGCAGTACTTC
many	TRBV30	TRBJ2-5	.	CAWQVGETQYF	TGTGCCTGGCAAGTAGGGGAGACCCAGTACTTC
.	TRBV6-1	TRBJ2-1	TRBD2	CASSPPSGGADEQFF	TGTGCCAGCAGTCCCCCTAGCGGGGGGGCCGATGAGCAGTTCTTC
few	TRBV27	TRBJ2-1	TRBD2	CASSSLAGVQGNEQFF	TGTGCCAGCAGTTCGCTAGCGGGAGTTCAGGGCAATGAGCAGTTCTTC
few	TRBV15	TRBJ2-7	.	CATSRDHRISYEQYF	TGTGCCACCAGCAGAGATCACAGGATCTCCTACGAGCAGTACTTC
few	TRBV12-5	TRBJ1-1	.	CASGPGVGNTEAFF	TGTGCTAGTGGTCCGGGTGTAGGGAACACTGAAGCTTTCTTT
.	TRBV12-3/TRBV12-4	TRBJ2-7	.	CASSQGPNYEQYF	TGTGCCAGCAGCCAGGGACCTAACTACGAGCAGTACTTC
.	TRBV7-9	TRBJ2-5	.	CASSEGVEETQYF	TGTGCCAGCAGTGAAGGAGTAGAAGAGACCCAGTACTTC
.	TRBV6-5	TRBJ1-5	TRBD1	CASSYPSTGPNQPQHF	TGTGCCAGCAGTTACCCCTCGACAGGGCCTAATCAGCCCCAGCATTTT
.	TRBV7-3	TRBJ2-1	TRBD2	CASSSPASGGYNEQFF	TGTGCCAGCAGCTCCCCTGCTAGCGGGGGCTACAATGAGCAGTTCTTC
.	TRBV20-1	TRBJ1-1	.	CSASIGPRGNTEAFF	TGCAGTGCTAGCATCGGCCCGAGAGGGAACACTGAAGCTTTCTTT
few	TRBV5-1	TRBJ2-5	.	CASSLNKGETQYF	TGCGCCAGCAGCTTGAATAAGGGAGAGACCCAGTACTTC
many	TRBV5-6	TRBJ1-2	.	CASSFAGSNGYTF	TGTGCCAGCAGCTTCGCCGGGTCCAACGGCTACACCTTC
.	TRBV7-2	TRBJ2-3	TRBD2	CASSLPISGGSTDTQYF	TGTGCCAGCAGCTTACCGATTAGCGGGGGGTCCACAGATACGCAGTATTTT
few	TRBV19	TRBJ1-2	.	CASSDRSYGYTF	TGTGCCAGTTCGGACCGATCTTATGGCTACACCTTC
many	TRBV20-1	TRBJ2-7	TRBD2	CSALRTSGNSYEQYF	TGCAGTGCTCTCAGGACTAGCGGGAACTCCTACGAGCAGTACTTC
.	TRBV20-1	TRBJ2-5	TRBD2	CSARETSGRGETQYF	TGCAGTGCTAGGGAAACTAGCGGGAGGGGTGAGACCCAGTACTTC
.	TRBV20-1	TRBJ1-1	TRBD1	CSARGGINTEAFF	TGCAGTGCCAGGGGGGGGATCAACACTGAAGCTTTCTTT
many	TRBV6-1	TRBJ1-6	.	CASHRNSPLHF	TGTGCCAGTCACCGGAATTCACCCCTCCACTTT
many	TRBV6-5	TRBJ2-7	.	CASSSPGSPKDEQYF	TGTGCCAGCAGTTCCCCGGGGTCACCTAAAGACGAGCAGTACTTC
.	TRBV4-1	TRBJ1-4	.	CASSPTVPNEKLFF	TGCGCCAGCAGCCCGACAGTTCCGAATGAAAAACTGTTTTTT
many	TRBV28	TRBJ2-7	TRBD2	CASSFAGASYEQYF	TGTGCCAGCAGTTTCGCGGGAGCCTCCTACGAGCAGTACTTC
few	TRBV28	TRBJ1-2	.	CASSYSGLSNYGYTF	TGTGCCAGCAGTTACAGCGGACTGAGTAACTATGGCTACACCTTC
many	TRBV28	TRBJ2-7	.	CASSPDKVGGEQYF	TGTGCCAGCAGCCCGGACAAGGTCGGGGGCGAGCAGTACTTC
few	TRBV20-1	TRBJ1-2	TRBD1	CSANDRDYGYTF	TGCAGTGCAAACGACAGGGACTATGGCTACACCTTC
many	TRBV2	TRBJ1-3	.	CASSERGNTIYF	TGTGCCAGCAGTGAACGGGGAAACACCATATATTTT
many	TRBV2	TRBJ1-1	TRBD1	CASIMTGGPFF	TGTGCCAGCATAATGACAGGGGGGCCTTTCTTT
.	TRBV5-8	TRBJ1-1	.	CASSPRTAWGAFF	TGTGCCAGCAGCCCCCGGACGGCTTGGGGAGCTTTCTTT
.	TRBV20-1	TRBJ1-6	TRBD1	CSARTGGGSPLHF	TGCAGTGCCCGAACAGGGGGAGGTTCACCCCTCCACTTT
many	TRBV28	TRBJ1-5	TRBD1	CASSSSRTGRNQPQHF	TGTGCCAGCAGTTCATCCCGGACAGGGAGGAATCAGCCCCAGCATTTT
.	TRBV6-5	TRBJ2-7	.	CASSYSQGREQYF	TGTGCCAGCAGTTACTCGCAGGGGCGCGAGCAGTACTTC
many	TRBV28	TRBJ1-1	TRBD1	CASSFRGLVAFF	TGTGCCAGCAGTTTCAGGGGGCTAGTAGCTTTCTTT
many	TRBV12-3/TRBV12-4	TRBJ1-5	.	CASNSGGGLNQPQHF	TGTGCCAGTAACTCAGGTGGAGGCCTCAATCAGCCCCAGCATTTT
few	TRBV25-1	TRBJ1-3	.	CASSPSRGSGNTIYF	TGTGCCAGCAGTCCCAGTCGGGGCTCTGGAAACACCATATATTTT
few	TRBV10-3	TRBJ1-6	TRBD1	CAISPGTGVSPLHF	TGTGCCATCAGTCCCGGGACAGGGGTCTCACCCCTCCACTTT
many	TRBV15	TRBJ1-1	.	CATSRDRTEAFF	TGTGCCACCAGCAGAGATCGCACTGAAGCTTTCTTT
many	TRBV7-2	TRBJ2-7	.	CASSPREQYF	TGTGCCAGCAGCCCGCGAGAGCAGTACTTC
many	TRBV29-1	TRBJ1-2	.	CSATSAGPSEGTYGYTF	TGCAGCGCAACATCAGCAGGTCCCTCGGAGGGGACTTATGGCTACACCTTC
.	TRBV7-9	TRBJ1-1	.	CASSLGHEGILNTEAFF	TGTGCCAGCAGCTTGGGACACGAGGGGATTCTAAACACTGAAGCTTTCTTT
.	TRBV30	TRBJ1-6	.	CAWSLDRTLHF	TGTGCCTGGAGTCTCGACAGAACCCTCCACTTT
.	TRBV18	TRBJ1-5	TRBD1	CASSPPGQGAGQPQHF	TGTGCCAGCTCACCTCCGGGACAGGGGGCCGGGCAGCCCCAGCATTTT
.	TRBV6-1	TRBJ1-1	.	CASKRISGWVRTEAFF	TGTGCCAGCAAAAGAATATCGGGGTGGGTTAGGACTGAAGCTTTCTTT
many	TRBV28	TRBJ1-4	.	CATQGALNEKLFF	TGTGCCACTCAAGGGGCGTTAAATGAAAAACTGTTTTTT
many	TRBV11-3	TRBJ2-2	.	CASSFQGNTGELFF	TGTGCCAGCAGCTTTCAGGGCAACACCGGGGAGCTGTTTTTT
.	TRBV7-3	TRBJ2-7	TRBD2	CASSAGLAGVKYF	TGTGCCAGCAGCGCCGGACTAGCGGGAGTCAAGTACTTC
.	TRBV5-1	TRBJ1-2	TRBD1	CASSPGTGSGYTF	TGCGCCAGCAGCCCCGGGACAGGGAGCGGCTACACCTTC
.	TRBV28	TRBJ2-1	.	CASSGWVSYNEQFF	TGTGCCAGCAGTGGATGGGTATCCTACAATGAGCAGTTCTTC
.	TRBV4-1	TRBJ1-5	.	CASSQDPSPNQPQHF	TGCGCCAGCAGCCAAGATCCCAGTCCCAATCAGCCCCAGCATTTT
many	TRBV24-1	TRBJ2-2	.	CATSEGGQNTGELFF	TGTGCCACCAGTGAGGGGGGACAGAACACCGGGGAGCTGTTTTTT
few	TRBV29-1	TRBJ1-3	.	CSVRTVTSGNTIYF	TGCAGCGTTCGGACGGTCACCTCTGGAAACACCATATATTTT
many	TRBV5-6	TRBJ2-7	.	CASSLGDKSYEQYF	TGTGCCAGCAGCTTGGGGGACAAATCCTACGAGCAGTACTTC
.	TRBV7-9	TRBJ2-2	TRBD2	CASSRPSGGPAGELFF	TGTGCCAGCAGCCGACCTAGCGGGGGCCCAGCCGGGGAGCTGTTTTTT
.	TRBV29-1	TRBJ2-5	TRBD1	CSVEASQGYLKQYF	TGCAGCGTTGAAGCATCACAGGGGTACCTTAAACAGTACTTC
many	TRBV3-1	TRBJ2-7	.	CASSLEISYEQYF	TGTGCCAGCAGCCTTGAAATTAGCTACGAGCAGTACTTC
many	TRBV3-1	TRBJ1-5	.	CASSQGQQPQHF	TGTGCCAGCAGCCAAGGGCAGCAGCCCCAGCATTTT
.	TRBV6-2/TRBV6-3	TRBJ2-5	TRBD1	CASSYAGGQYQETQYF	TGTGCCAGCAGTTACGCAGGGGGACAGTACCAAGAGACCCAGTACTTC
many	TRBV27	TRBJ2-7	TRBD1	CASSSRDRDHSYEQYF	TGTGCCAGCAGTTCCCGGGACAGGGATCACTCCTACGAGCAGTACTTC
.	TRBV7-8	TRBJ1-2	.	CASSASPGRKRQGYTF	TGTGCCAGCAGCGCCTCACCGGGTCGGAAAAGACAGGGCTACACCTTC
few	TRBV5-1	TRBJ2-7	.	CASSLAAQSYEQYF	TGCGCCAGCAGCTTGGCAGCTCAGTCCTACGAGCAGTACTTC